The T cell receptor (beta chain) under discussion was sequenced for a study of cytotoxic CD8 clonotypes in ibrutinib-treated CLL. Overall study context: Responses: some 25 partial, 2 complete; after median 68 months, about 15 stayed remitted, roughly 12 progressed.

The planned depth of sequencing spanned 1 in 200,000 to 1 in 1 million T cells. Profiled with immunoSEQ multiplex PCR; TCRdb holds only in-frame clones, not every one. The sample contains a few hundred thousand clones, roughly 74% of which appear only once. Study-level results: Public clonotypes were uncommon and contracted or stayed stable on treatment.

The sample holds a few counts of this clone. As yet, its antigen is unknown. V was shortened by 3 bases and J by 5 bases, with 14 bases between the two germline ends. Looked up from germline, CDR1 is SGHRS and CDR2 is YFSETQ. The CDR3 consists of 14 residues. This TCR derives from a human donor with chronic lymphocytic leukemia. The chain joins TRBV5-1 to TRBJ1-1; no definite D call. The sequenced sample was PBMCs, obtained after 24 months of ibrutinib treatment. For the CDR3, the DNA is TGCGCCAGCAGCTACGATGCACGGATAACTGAAGCTTTCTTT. Translated, it gives CASSYDARITEAFF.